The next 6 T cell receptor beta chains were all read from a single sample in a study of identifying expanded T cells in peripheral blood (dated by TCRdb to the late 2010s). Library preparation employed the immunoSEQ multiplex PCR assay. TCRdb provides this immuneACCESS table in a form limited to in-frame rearrangements. Some clones are lacking; in checked studies, under half of them reflect an unresolved V gene, and why the rest are absent is not known. This sample lists tens of thousands of clones; about 87% were detected once. Clones ranked in the top ten supply 4.7% of the sample. The source material was blood. Receptor source: a person between 18 and 70 years old in good health.

The chain has TRBV7-7 and TRBJ2-1; possibly TRBD1 or TRBD2 for D (6 bases each). This CDR3 has 14 amino acids. Trimming cost V 5 bases and J 9 bases, with 17 bases left between them. Germline values: CDR1 SSHAT, CDR2 FNYEAQ (reference sequence). The CDR3 region is CASSPGSGGGEQFF. DNA for the CDR3: TGTGCCAGCAGCCCTGGGTCCGGAGGGGGTGAGCAGTTCTTC.

This clone was seen a handful of times. The chain uses TRBV18 and TRBJ1-5; D gene ambiguous. CDR1 and CDR2 (germline): KGHSH, LQKENI. Trimming pared 0 bases from V and 1 base from J, leaving 1 base between. The CDR3 has 13 amino acids. CDR3 region: CASSPPSNQPQHF. The CDR3 DNA follows: TGTGCCAGCTCACCACCGAGCAATCAGCCCCAGCATTTT.

This sequence joins TRBV14 and TRBJ2-7; TRBD1 matches 7 bases. Germline CDR1 reads SGHDN; CDR2 reads FVKESK. This CDR3 spans 14 amino acids. Trimming cost V 7 bases and J 0 bases; bases outside gene matches: 6. The CDR3 DNA reads as TGTGCCAGCAACAGGGGACAGAGCTCCTACGAGCAGTACTTC. It specifies CASNRGQSSYEQYF.

The gene calls are TRBV7-9 and TRBJ2-1; 11 positions agree with TRBD2. Germline loops: CDR1 SEHNR, CDR2 FQNEAQ (reference sequence). V lost 0 bases, J lost 10 bases, and 5 bases stayed unmatched. The CDR3 is 15 amino acids. Written as DNA, the CDR3 is TGTGCCAGCAGCTTAGCTCAACTAGCGGGAGAGGAGCAGTTCTTC. This codes for CASSLAQLAGEEQFF.

The chain uses TRBV6-5 and TRBJ1-1; 7 bases map to TRBD1. The junction had 4 bases not matched to a gene; V was cut back by 6 bases and J by 6 bases. The CDR3 extends over 12 amino acids. Per the germline V gene, CDR1 is MNHEY and CDR2 is SVGAGI. CDR3 loop: CASSSGGAEAFF. CDR3 coding DNA: TGTGCCAGCAGCTCAGGGGGGGCTGAAGCTTTCTTT.

The CDR3 coding sequence is TGTGCCAGCAGCCCCAATTCCGGGACTAGTGTAGTCTACGAGCAGTACTTC. Its translation is CASSPNSGTSVVYEQYF. The chain links TRBV7-2 to TRBJ2-7, with TRBD2 identical over 8 bases. This CDR3 region has 17 residues. CDR1 SGHTA and CDR2 FQGNSA come from the germline V gene. The junction had 15 bases not matched to a gene; V was cut back by 5 bases and J by 3 bases.